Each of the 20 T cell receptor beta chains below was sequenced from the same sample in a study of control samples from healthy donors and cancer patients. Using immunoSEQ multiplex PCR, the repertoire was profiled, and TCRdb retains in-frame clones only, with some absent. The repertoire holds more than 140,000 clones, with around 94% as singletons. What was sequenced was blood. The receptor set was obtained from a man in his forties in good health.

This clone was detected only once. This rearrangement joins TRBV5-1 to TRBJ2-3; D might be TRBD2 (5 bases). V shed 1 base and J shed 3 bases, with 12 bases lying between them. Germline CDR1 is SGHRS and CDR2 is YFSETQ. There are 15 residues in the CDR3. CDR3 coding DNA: TGCGCCAGCAGCTTGTCGGGATGGGGTACAGATACGCAGTATTTT. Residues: CASSLSGWGTDTQYF.

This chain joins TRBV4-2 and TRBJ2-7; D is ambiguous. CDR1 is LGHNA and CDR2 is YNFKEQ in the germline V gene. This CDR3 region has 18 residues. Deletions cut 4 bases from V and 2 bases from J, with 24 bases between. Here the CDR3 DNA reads TGTGCCAGCAGCCTACGAAGGATAACAGACGATCAACCCTACGAGCAGTACTTC. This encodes CASSLRRITDDQPYEQYF.

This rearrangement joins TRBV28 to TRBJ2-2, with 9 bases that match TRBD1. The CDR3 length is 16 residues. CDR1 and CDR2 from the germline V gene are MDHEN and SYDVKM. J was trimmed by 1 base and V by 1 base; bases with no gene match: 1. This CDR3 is CASSLSGQGNTGELFF. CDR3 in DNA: TGTGCCAGCAGTTTATCGGGACAGGGGAACACCGGGGAGCTGTTTTTT.

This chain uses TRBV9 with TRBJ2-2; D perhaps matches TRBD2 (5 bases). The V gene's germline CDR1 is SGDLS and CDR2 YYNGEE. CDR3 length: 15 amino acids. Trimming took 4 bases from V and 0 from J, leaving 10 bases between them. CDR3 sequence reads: CASSLGLPNTGELFF. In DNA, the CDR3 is TGTGCCAGCAGCTTAGGACTTCCGAACACCGGGGAGCTGTTTTTT.

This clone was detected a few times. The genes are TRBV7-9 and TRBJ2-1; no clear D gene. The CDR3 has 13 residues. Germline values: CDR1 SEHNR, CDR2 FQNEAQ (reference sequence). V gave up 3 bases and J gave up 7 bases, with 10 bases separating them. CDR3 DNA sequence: TGTGCCAGCAGCTTGGCAGACGAGAATGAGCAGTTCTTC. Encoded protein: CASSLADENEQFF.

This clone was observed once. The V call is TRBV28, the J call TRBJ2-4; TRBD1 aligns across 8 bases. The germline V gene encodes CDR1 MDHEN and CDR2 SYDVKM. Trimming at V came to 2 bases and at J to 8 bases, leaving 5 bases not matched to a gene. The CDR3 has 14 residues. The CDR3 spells CASSLGQGIDIQYF. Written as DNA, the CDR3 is TGTGCCAGCAGTTTAGGACAGGGCATAGACATTCAGTACTTC.

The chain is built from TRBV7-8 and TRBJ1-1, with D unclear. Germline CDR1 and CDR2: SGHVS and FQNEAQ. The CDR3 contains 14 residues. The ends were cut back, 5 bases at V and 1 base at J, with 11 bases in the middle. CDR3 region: CASSVGPTNTEAFF. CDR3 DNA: TGTGCCAGCAGCGTCGGACCGACGAACACTGAAGCTTTCTTT.

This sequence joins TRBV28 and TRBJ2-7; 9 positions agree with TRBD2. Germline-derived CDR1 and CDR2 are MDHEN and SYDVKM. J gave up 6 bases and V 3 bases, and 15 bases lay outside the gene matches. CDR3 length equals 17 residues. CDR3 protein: CASSFMAGGPSFGEQYF. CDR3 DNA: TGTGCCAGCAGTTTTATGGCGGGAGGGCCGTCCTTTGGCGAGCAGTACTTC.

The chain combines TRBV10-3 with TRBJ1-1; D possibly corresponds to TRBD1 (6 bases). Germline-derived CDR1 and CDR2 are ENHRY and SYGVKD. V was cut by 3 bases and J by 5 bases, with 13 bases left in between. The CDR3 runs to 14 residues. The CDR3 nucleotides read TGTGCCATCAGTGATTCGGGAAGGGGGACTGAAGCTTTCTTT. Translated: CAISDSGRGTEAFF.

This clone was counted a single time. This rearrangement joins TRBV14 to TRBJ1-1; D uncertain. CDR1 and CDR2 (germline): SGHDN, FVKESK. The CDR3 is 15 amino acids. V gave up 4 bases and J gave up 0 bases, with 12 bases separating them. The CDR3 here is CASSLYTRVNTEAFF. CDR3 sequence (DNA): TGTGCCAGCAGCCTTTACACCCGGGTGAACACTGAAGCTTTCTTT.

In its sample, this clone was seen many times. The CDR3 is CASSRDTTNEKLFF. The CDR3 DNA follows: TGTGCCAGCAGCCGCGACACCACTAATGAAAAACTGTTTTTT. This chain uses TRBV7-2 with TRBJ1-4; D not resolved. V lost 5 bases and J lost 2, with 9 bases in between. The CDR3 contains 14 residues. Germline CDR1 is SGHTA and CDR2 is FQGNSA.

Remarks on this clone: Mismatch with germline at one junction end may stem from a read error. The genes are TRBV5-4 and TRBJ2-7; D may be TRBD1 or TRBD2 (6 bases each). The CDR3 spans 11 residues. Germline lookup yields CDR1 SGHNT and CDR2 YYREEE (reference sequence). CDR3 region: CASRIAGQLDF. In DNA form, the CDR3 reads TGTGCCAGCAGAATTGCGGGACAATTAGACTTC.

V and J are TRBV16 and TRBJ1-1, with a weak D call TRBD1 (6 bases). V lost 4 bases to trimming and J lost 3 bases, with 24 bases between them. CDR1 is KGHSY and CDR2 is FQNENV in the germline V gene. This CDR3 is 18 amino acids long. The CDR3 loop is CASSPQAGGSPWDTEAFF. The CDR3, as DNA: TGTGCCAGCAGCCCCCAAGCGGGGGGCAGTCCTTGGGACACTGAAGCTTTCTTT.

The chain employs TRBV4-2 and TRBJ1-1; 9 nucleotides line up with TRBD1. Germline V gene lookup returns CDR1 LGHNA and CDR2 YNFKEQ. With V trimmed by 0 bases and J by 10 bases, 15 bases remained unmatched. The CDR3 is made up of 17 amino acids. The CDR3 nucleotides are TGTGCCAGCAGCCAAGACTCAAAGGGACAGGGTGTGATGGGAGCTTTCTTT. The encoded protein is CASSQDSKGQGVMGAFF.

This CDR3 is CATSDPGGKGVTGELFF. The CDR3 DNA sequence: TGTGCCACCAGTGATCCCGGTGGTAAAGGGGTTACCGGGGAGCTGTTTTTT. The V gene is TRBV24-1, the J gene TRBJ2-2; tentative D call: TRBD1 (5 bases). The CDR3 contains 17 residues. Germline V gene sequence: CDR1 KGHDR, CDR2 SFDVKD. V lost 3 bases to trimming and J lost 5 bases, with 18 bases between them.

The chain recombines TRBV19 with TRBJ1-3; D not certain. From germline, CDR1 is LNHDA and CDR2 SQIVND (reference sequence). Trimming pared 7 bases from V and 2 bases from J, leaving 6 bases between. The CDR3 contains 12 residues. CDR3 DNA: TGTGCCAGTACAAGCGCTGGAAACACCATATATTTT. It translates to CASTSAGNTIYF.

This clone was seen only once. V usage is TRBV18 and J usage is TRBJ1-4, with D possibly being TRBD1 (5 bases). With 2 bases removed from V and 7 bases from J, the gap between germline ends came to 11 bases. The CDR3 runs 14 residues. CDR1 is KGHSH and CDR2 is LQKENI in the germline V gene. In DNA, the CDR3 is TGTGCCAGCTCACCATCGGGGGGGTCTGAAAAACTGTTTTTT. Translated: CASSPSGGSEKLFF.

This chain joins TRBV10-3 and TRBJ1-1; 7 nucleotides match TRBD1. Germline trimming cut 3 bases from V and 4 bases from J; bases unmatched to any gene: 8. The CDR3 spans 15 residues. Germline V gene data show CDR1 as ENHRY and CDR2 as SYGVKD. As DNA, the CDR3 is TGTGCCATCAGTGACCCCCAGGGGGTGAGCACTGAAGCTTTCTTT. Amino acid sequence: CAISDPQGVSTEAFF.

The CDR3 here is CASSQDLLWRGVSEQYF. As DNA, the CDR3 is TGTGCCAGCAGCCAAGATCTCCTCTGGCGGGGAGTGAGCGAGCAGTACTTC. The chain joins TRBV4-2 to TRBJ2-7, with TRBD2 as a possible D gene (6 bases). Trimming stripped 0 bases from V and 6 bases from J, with 21 bases between. Germline V gene sequence: CDR1 LGHNA, CDR2 YNFKEQ. CDR3 length: 17 amino acids.

The CDR3 reads CASSIPRGQGYTGELFF. DNA for the CDR3: TGTGCCAGTAGTATCCCCCGGGGGCAGGGTTACACCGGGGAGCTGTTTTTT. The rearrangement uses TRBV19 and TRBJ2-2; D might be TRBD1 or TRBD2, each matching 6 bases. Germline V gene lookup returns CDR1 LNHDA and CDR2 SQIVND (reference sequence). There are 17 residues in the CDR3. V lost 3 bases to trimming and J lost 3 bases, with 17 bases between them.